This TCR beta chain was captured by sequencing in a study of CD8+CD57+ T cells in acquired aplastic anemia. General study results and limits: In CD8+ cells, Simpson's diversity showed no significant difference between patients and controls.

A note on this clonotype: Its antigen is currently unknown. One end of the junction fails to match germline, which may point to a read error.

The CDR3 spans 16 residues. Looked up from germline, CDR1 is SGHRS and CDR2 is YFSETQ. The template used for profiling TCR beta VDJ and CDR3 was genomic DNA. TCRdb processed the reads anew with MiXCR; each CDR3 protein has one entry. The sample has 400,000 to 450,000 distinct CDR3 sequences, 55% to 75% seen once. The sequence came from a human donor in good health, serving as a control. The chain couples TRBV5-1 to TRBJ1-4, with TRBD1 matching over 7 bases. Sequencing was done on a sample of sorted CD4+, CD8+, or CD8+CD57+ T cells (not recorded which) from PBMCs. CDR3 DNA sequence: TGTGCCAGCAGCAGACAGGGACGAGAGACGAATGAAAAACTGTTTTTT. Protein: CASSRQGRETNEKLFF.